Following are 19 T cell receptor beta chains from one sample sequenced in a study of response to subunit inactivated influenza vaccine (dated 2018 in TCRdb). Receptors were amplified or captured by RT-PCR. The run used an Illumina HiSeq 2500. TCRdb cleaned the public reads at Q25 with fastp, built clones with MiXCR and kept in-frame beta chains. Rows matching on CDR3 protein sequence are summarized as one entry with the most common DNA and genes. In this sample the table shows around 750,000 distinct CDR3 sequences, 21% of which occur a single time. The ten biggest clones cover 9.5% to 13% of the sample. Sequenced material: PBMCs from blood, taken more than 4 days after vaccination. The source is a man between 50 and 59 years old who received an inactivated influenza vaccine. Donor details come from another sample of the same person, matched by shared clones.

This clonotype was recorded many times. The chain recombines TRBV12-3 or TRBV12-4 with TRBJ2-2; a possible D gene is TRBD2 (6 bases). The CDR3 runs to 15 residues. Trimming cost V 6 bases and J 5 bases, with 16 bases left between them. As DNA, the CDR3 is TGTGCCAGCAGCTTGGGAGGCTCCAGGACCGGGGAGCTGTTTTTT. Amino acids: CASSLGGSRTGELFF.

The chain has TRBV4-1 and TRBJ1-4; 11 bases map to TRBD1. Germline V gene lookup returns CDR1 MGHRA and CDR2 YSYEKL. This CDR3 region has 15 residues. V was pared by 4 bases and J by 7 bases, with 5 bases of the junction left unmatched. This chain's CDR3 is CASSRTGTGGEKLFF. Written as DNA, the CDR3 is TGCGCCAGCAGCCGAACCGGGACAGGGGGTGAAAAACTGTTTTTT.

The table lists this clonotype with a few counts. This CDR3 reads CATGEGTPNTGELFF. The CDR3 DNA is TGCGCCACAGGAGAGGGGACACCGAACACCGGGGAGCTGTTTTTT. J is TRBJ2-2 and V is TRBV5-1; D is perhaps TRBD1 (6 bases). Germline V gene lookup returns CDR1 SGHRS and CDR2 YFSETQ. The CDR3 extends over 15 amino acids. V dropped 9 bases and J dropped 0 bases, with 15 bases sitting between them.

V is TRBV4-3 and J is TRBJ2-7, with unresolved D. Germline V lookup: CDR1 LGHNA, CDR2 YSLEER. The CDR3 spans 14 residues. The ends were cut back, 0 bases at V and 3 bases at J, with 9 bases in the middle. CDR3 in amino acids: CASSQDLRVYEQYF. The CDR3, as DNA: TGCGCCAGCAGCCAAGATCTCCGGGTCTACGAGCAGTACTTC.

The chain links TRBV7-2 to TRBJ2-7, with a tentative D call TRBD1 (6 bases). Trimming cost V 5 bases and J 5 bases, with 22 bases left between them. The CDR3 loop spans 16 amino acids. CDR1 is SGHTA and CDR2 is FQGNSA in the germline V gene. In DNA form, the CDR3 reads TGTGCCAGCAGCCTACCGGGACAATTAAGGGTCGACGAGCAGTACTTC. Its translation: CASSLPGQLRVDEQYF.

This clonotype was counted a few times. The chain carries TRBV12-3 or TRBV12-4 and TRBJ1-2, with TRBD1 as a possible D gene (5 bases). Trimming took off 7 bases at V and 6 bases at J, with 18 bases between the two ends. The CDR3 spans 14 residues. The CDR3 nucleotides read TGTGCCAGCAACCTGGGGACGGATACTAATGGCTACACCTTC. Its translation is CASNLGTDTNGYTF.

V and J are TRBV28 and TRBJ2-7; perhaps TRBD2 as D (7 bases). Trimming removed 8 bases from V and 6 bases from J, with 20 bases in between. Germline values: CDR1 MDHEN, CDR2 SYDVKM. This CDR3 has 14 residues. CDR3 region: CASHKGGVPTEQYF. The DNA of the CDR3 is TGTGCCAGCCACAAGGGGGGGGTCCCTACCGAGCAGTACTTC.

This chain connects TRBV29-1 to TRBJ1-4; D gene uncertain. V lost 5 bases and J 4 bases, leaving 11 bases between the germline ends. CDR3 length: 13 residues. Germline CDR1 SQVTM, CDR2 ANQGSEA. CDR3 loop: CSVRSRFNEKLFF. The CDR3 DNA follows: TGCAGCGTTCGCAGCCGATTTAATGAAAAACTGTTTTTT.

This clonotype was counted only a few times. The rearrangement links TRBV20-1 to TRBJ2-1; 8 positions agree with TRBD2. Losses at the gene ends were 8 bases for V and 8 bases for J; bases not matched to a gene: 14. This CDR3 is built from 14 residues. Germline CDR1 reads DFQATT; CDR2 reads SNEGSKA (reference sequence). The CDR3 region has the DNA TGCAGTTTTGAAATAAAGCGGGGGTTCGATGAGCAGTTCTTC. Its protein product is CSFEIKRGFDEQFF.

The V call is TRBV4-2, the J call TRBJ2-4, with 11 bases matching TRBD2. This CDR3 is built from 22 residues. Trimming took 1 base from V and 0 from J; bases not matched to a gene: 17. Germline CDR1 reads LGHNA; CDR2 reads YNFKEQ. CDR3 sequence reads: CASSQAFLGGSGGALAKNIQYF. CDR3 in DNA: TGTGCCAGCAGCCAAGCCTTCTTAGGTGGTAGCGGGGGGGCCCTAGCCAAAAACATTCAGTACTTC.

This chain connects TRBV27 to TRBJ2-5, with 8 nucleotides matching TRBD1. J gave up 4 bases and V 7 bases, and 5 bases lay outside the gene matches. Germline CDR1 MNHEY, CDR2 SMNVEV (reference sequence). This CDR3 has 13 residues. CDR3 coding DNA: TGTGCCAGCACTGGACAGGGACGAGAGACCCAGTACTTC. It encodes CASTGQGRETQYF.

This clonotype came up a few times. For the CDR3, the DNA is TGTGCCATAACCGGGACAGAGGCCAATGAGCAGTTCTTC. This codes for CAITGTEANEQFF. The chain combines TRBV6-2 or TRBV6-3 with TRBJ2-1; 7 bases are a match to TRBD1. This CDR3 has 13 amino acids. V lost 10 bases and J lost 6; bases outside the gene matches: 9. From germline, CDR1 is MNHEY and CDR2 SVGEGT.

This clonotype was seen a few times. The J gene is TRBJ1-5, the V gene TRBV20-1; D possibly corresponds to TRBD1 (6 bases). The V gene lost 5 bases and the J gene lost 4 bases, with 15 bases spanning the gap. The germline CDR1 and CDR2 sequences are DFQATT and SNEGSKA (reference sequence). The CDR3 loop spans 14 amino acids. CDR3 nucleotide sequence: TGCAGTGCTGCCGGGGGCCCTAGAAATCAGCCCCAGCATTTT. Its protein product is CSAAGGPRNQPQHF.

The chain couples TRBV5-1 to TRBJ2-7, with D maybe TRBD1 (6 bases). This CDR3 has 14 amino acids. V was cut by 0 bases and J by 6 bases, with 13 bases left in between. Germline loops: CDR1 SGHRS, CDR2 YFSETQ. The CDR3 sequence: CASSLDGQTGEQYF. In DNA form, the CDR3 reads TGCGCCAGCAGCTTGGATGGACAGACTGGCGAGCAGTACTTC.

The chain joins TRBV5-8 to TRBJ1-3; possible D gene TRBD1, 5 bases. This CDR3 spans 17 amino acids. The V end was cut by 4 bases, the J end by 0 bases, with 17 bases between. Germline V gene data show CDR1 as SGHTS and CDR2 as YDEGEE. CDR3 nucleotides: TGTGCCAGCAGCCCTAGGCAGGGCCGATACTCTGGAAACACCATATATTTT. Encoded protein: CASSPRQGRYSGNTIYF.

This chain uses TRBV7-3 with TRBJ2-1; unclear D gene. Deletions cut 4 bases from V and 6 bases from J, with 10 bases between. CDR1 and CDR2 (germline): SGHTA, FQGTGA. The CDR3 length is 13 residues. CDR3 DNA: TGTGCCAGCAGCTCAGGCCTGACCAATGAGCAGTTCTTC. The encoded protein is CASSSGLTNEQFF.

The chain couples TRBV20-1 to TRBJ2-1; the D gene is possibly TRBD1 (7 bases). This CDR3 has 14 amino acids. CDR1 and CDR2 (germline): DFQATT, SNEGSKA (reference sequence). V was pared by 4 bases and J by 8 bases, with 18 bases between. The CDR3 nucleotides are TGCAGTGCTACAGACGGGAGTACAGGGGATGAGCAGTTCTTC. It encodes CSATDGSTGDEQFF.

Only a few counts were recorded for this clonotype. The chain has TRBV20-1 and TRBJ2-3; D not resolved. The germline CDR1 and CDR2 sequences are DFQATT and SNEGSKA (reference sequence). The V end lost 2 bases, the J end lost 0 bases, and 9 bases lay between the germline ends. The CDR3 runs to 14 residues. This CDR3 is CSARQRTSTDTQYF. The CDR3 bases are TGCAGTGCTAGACAGAGAACTAGCACAGATACGCAGTATTTT.

The gene calls are TRBV29-1 and TRBJ1-1; D not resolved. Looked up from germline, CDR1 is SQVTM and CDR2 is ANQGSEA. The CDR3 sequence is 14 residues long. The ends were cut back, 8 bases at V and 1 base at J, with 17 bases in the middle. For the CDR3, the DNA is TGCAGCTGTTCTCCTCGGGCGGGGAACACTGAAGCTTTCTTT. Its translation is CSCSPRAGNTEAFF.